This TCR beta chain comes out of a study of vaccination and CD4 T cells after COVID-19. Study at large: Stimuli were overlapping spike peptide pools of SARS-CoV-2 and three common cold coronaviruses (HCoV-NL63, HCoV-OC43, HCoV-229E).

The germline V gene has CDR1 MGHDK and CDR2 SYGVNS. This CDR3 region has 12 residues. V lost 6 bases and J 11 bases, leaving 16 bases between the germline ends. Points on this clonotype: Its antigen is currently unknown.

The treatment was: approximately 10-day PBMC culture with coronavirus spike peptide pools or control peptides (ViraFEST assay). The medium had half its volume replaced with fresh IL-2 medium on days 3 and 7. Sequencing of the DNA from cultured CD4+ T cells was carried out with the Oncomine TCR Beta short-read assay. It was from cultured CD4+ T cells that genomic DNA was extracted. TCRdb processed the PCR reads anew with MiXCR; each CDR3 protein has one entry. The top ten clones hold about 7.3% of a sample with under 9,500 distinct CDR3 sequences, 55% to 65% of them seen once. J is TRBJ1-1 and V is TRBV25-1, with D unresolved. This sequence was found in a human donor who had recovered from COVID-19. Sequencing was carried out using CD4+ T cells from blood, cultured in vitro. This CDR3 is CASSTGGPSAFF. The CDR3 DNA follows: TGTGCCAGCAGCACCGGAGGACCCTCGGCTTTCTTT.